These 10 T cell receptor beta chains were all obtained from the same sample, sequenced in a study of PD-L1 blockade in urothelial cancer. Profiled with immunoSEQ multiplex PCR; TCRdb holds only in-frame clones, not every one. The table lists about 55,000 clones, approximately 84% of them singletons. Time point denoted: pretreatment peripheral blood. Sample: PBMCs, taken around atezolizumab (anti-PD-L1) treatment. The receptors were sampled from a man aged 50 to 59 with urothelial cancer.

The chain joins TRBV6-1 to TRBJ1-3, with 12 bases that match TRBD1. V lost 4 bases, J lost 4 bases, and 5 bases stayed unmatched. Germline V gene lookup returns CDR1 MNHNS and CDR2 SASEGT. The length of the CDR3 is 16 residues. CDR3 region: CASSASGTGGGNTIYF. The CDR3 nucleotides are TGTGCCAGCAGTGCTTCCGGGACAGGGGGCGGAAACACCATATATTTT.

The chain employs TRBV28 and TRBJ1-2; the match to TRBD1 covers 8 bases. V gave up 6 bases and J gave up 5 bases; unmatched junction bases: 5. Germline V gene data show CDR1 as MDHEN and CDR2 as SYDVKM. CDR3 length equals 13 residues. In DNA, the CDR3 is TGTGCCAGCAGGACAGGGGTAGGGTATGGCTACACCTTC. It translates to CASRTGVGYGYTF.

In its sample, this clone was seen once. The chain recombines TRBV7-9 with TRBJ2-7; 8 nucleotides align to TRBD1. V gave up 5 bases and J gave up 9 bases; unmatched junction bases: 15. Looked up from germline, CDR1 is SEHNR and CDR2 is FQNEAQ (reference sequence). The length of the CDR3 is 15 residues. The CDR3 DNA follows: TGTGCCAGCAGCCACCCGGGACAGGACCCCCTACGGCAGTACTTC. This sequence encodes CASSHPGQDPLRQYF.

This clone was seen only a few times. Other DNA sequences of this sample code for an identical CDR3. This sequence joins TRBV30 and TRBJ1-4; D not certain. From germline, CDR1 is GTSNPN and CDR2 SVGIG (reference sequence). Trimming removed 1 base from V and 0 bases from J, with 9 bases in between. CDR3 length: 15 residues. CDR3 amino acids: CAWSANSATNEKLFF. DNA of the CDR3: TGTGCCTGGAGTGCAAACTCTGCAACTAATGAAAAACTGTTTTTT.

The sample holds one count of this clone. The chain joins TRBV5-1 to TRBJ2-5, with D possibly matching TRBD1 (5 bases). This CDR3 is 15 amino acids long. Germline CDR1 reads SGHRS; CDR2 reads YFSETQ. Between the trimmed V and J ends, which lost 0 bases and 1 base, there was a span of 10 bases. As DNA, the CDR3 is TGCGCCAGCAGCTTGGTGGCAGGGCTCCAAGAGACCCAGTACTTC. This translates into CASSLVAGLQETQYF. The variable domain in full, completed from reference TRBV5-1 and TRBJ2-5, reads KAGVTQTPRYLIKTRGQQVTLSCSPISGHRSVSWYQQTPGQGLQFLFEYFSETQRNKGNFPGRFSGRQFSNSRSEMNVSTLELGDSALYLCASSLVAGLQETQYFGPGTRLLVL.

V and J are TRBV5-6 and TRBJ1-4; D gene ambiguous. V lost 0 bases to trimming and J lost 7 bases, with 13 bases between them. CDR3 size: 15 residues. CDR1 and CDR2 (germline): SGHDT, YYEEEE. CDR3 sequence (DNA): TGTGCCAGCAGCTTGGTGGACGGGAAAACTGAAAAACTGTTTTTT. Translation: CASSLVDGKTEKLFF.

The chain uses TRBV5-1 and TRBJ2-6, with 11 bases aligning to TRBD2. Trimming took 4 bases from V and 4 from J; bases not matched to a gene: 16. Germline values: CDR1 SGHRS, CDR2 YFSETQ. The CDR3 consists of 20 residues. Here the CDR3 DNA reads TGCGCCAGCAGCGTAGGCACTAGCGGGAGAGTAGCTTCAGGGGCCAACGTCCTGACTTTC. Translation: CASSVGTSGRVASGANVLTF. The whole variable domain, remainder taken from reference TRBV5-1 and TRBJ2-6, is KAGVTQTPRYLIKTRGQQVTLSCSPISGHRSVSWYQQTPGQGLQFLFEYFSETQRNKGNFPGRFSGRQFSNSRSEMNVSTLELGDSALYLCASSVGTSGRVASGANVLTFGAGSRLTVL.

The chain couples TRBV4-3 to TRBJ1-1; the D is unclear. V was shortened by 2 bases and J by 2 bases, with 6 bases between the two germline ends. From germline, CDR1 is LGHNA and CDR2 YSLEER. There are 13 residues in the CDR3. CDR3 sequence: CASSQYSNTEAFF. In nucleotides, the CDR3 is TGCGCCAGCAGCCAATACAGTAACACTGAAGCTTTCTTT.

The V call is TRBV10-2, the J call TRBJ2-5; D may be TRBD1 (6 bases). The CDR3 totals 12 residues. CDR1 and CDR2 (germline): WSHSY, SAAADI. The V gene lost 5 bases and the J gene lost 4 bases, with 8 bases spanning the gap. Written as DNA, the CDR3 is TGCGCCAGCAGTAAACAGGGAGAGACCCAGTACTTC. Residues: CASSKQGETQYF.

The chain joins TRBV6-6 to TRBJ1-6; D might be TRBD1 (5 bases). The CDR3 spans 15 residues. Deletions cut 0 bases from V and 10 bases from J, with 13 bases between. The germline CDR1 and CDR2 sequences are MNHNY and SVGAGI (reference sequence). The CDR3 loop reads CASSYSGQGGSPLHF. Here the CDR3 DNA reads TGTGCCAGCAGTTACTCGGGGCAGGGAGGATCACCCCTCCACTTT.